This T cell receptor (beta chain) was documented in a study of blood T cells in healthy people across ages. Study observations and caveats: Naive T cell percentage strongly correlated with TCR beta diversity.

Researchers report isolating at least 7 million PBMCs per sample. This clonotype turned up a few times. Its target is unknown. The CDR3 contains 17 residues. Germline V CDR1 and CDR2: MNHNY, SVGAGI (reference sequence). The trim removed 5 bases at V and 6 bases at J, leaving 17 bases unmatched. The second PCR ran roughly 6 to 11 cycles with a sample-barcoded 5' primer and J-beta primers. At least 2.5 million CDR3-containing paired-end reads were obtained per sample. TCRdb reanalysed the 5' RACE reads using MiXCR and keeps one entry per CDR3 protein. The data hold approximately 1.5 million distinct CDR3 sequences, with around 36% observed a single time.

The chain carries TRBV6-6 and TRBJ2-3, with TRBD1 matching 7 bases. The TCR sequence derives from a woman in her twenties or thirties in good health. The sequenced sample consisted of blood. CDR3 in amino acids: CASSQKTGLVRVDTQYF. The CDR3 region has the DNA TGTGCCAGCAGTCAGAAGACAGGGCTGGTCCGGGTTGATACGCAGTATTTT.